Each of the 21 T cell receptor beta chains below was sequenced from the same sample in a study of blood T cell repertoires in COVID-19. The table came from immunoSEQ multiplex PCR; TCRdb's copy has only in-frame clones and leaves some out. Among 150,000 or so clones, approximately 85% were seen once, and the ten largest hold approximately 7.7%. The sequenced sample was peripheral blood. Every receptor here comes from a woman in her sixties or seventies with COVID-19, enrolled during active disease.

This clone was seen only once. The J gene is TRBJ1-1, the V gene TRBV5-1; D remains ambiguous. Per germline, CDR1 SGHRS and CDR2 YFSETQ. V gave up 0 bases and J gave up 1 base, with 10 bases separating them. The CDR3 length is 15 residues. For the CDR3, the DNA is TGCGCCAGCAGCTTGGATGGAGGGTCGAACACTGAAGCTTTCTTT. Translating gives CASSLDGGSNTEAFF.

This sequence joins TRBV6-5 and TRBJ1-6; perhaps TRBD1 as D (6 bases). The CDR3 runs 16 residues. CDR1 is MNHEY, CDR2 SVGAGI, per germline. V was clipped by 2 bases and J by 0 bases, with 8 bases between them. CDR3 coding DNA: TGTGCCAGCAGTTACAGGGGGAGCTCCTATAATTCACCCCTCCACTTT. Translating gives CASSYRGSSYNSPLHF.

The chain combines TRBV5-1 with TRBJ2-2; D not resolved. Trimming cost V 0 bases and J 3 bases, with 9 bases left between them. Looked up from germline, CDR1 is SGHRS and CDR2 is YFSETQ. This CDR3 is 15 amino acids long. CDR3 loop: CASSLDSLYTGELFF. CDR3 sequence (DNA): TGCGCCAGCAGCTTGGACAGCCTCTACACCGGGGAGCTGTTTTTT.

The chain is built from TRBV5-1 and TRBJ2-2, with a possible D match to TRBD2 (6 bases). This CDR3 has 15 residues. Germline V lookup: CDR1 SGHRS, CDR2 YFSETQ. V was cut by 3 bases and J by 4 bases, with 13 bases left in between. The CDR3 coding sequence is TGCGCCAGCAGCTCCCGGGACTCCTTCACCGGGGAGCTGTTTTTT. As protein: CASSSRDSFTGELFF. Full variable domain (missing parts from reference TRBV5-1 and TRBJ2-2): KAGVTQTPRYLIKTRGQQVTLSCSPISGHRSVSWYQQTPGQGLQFLFEYFSETQRNKGNFPGRFSGRQFSNSRSEMNVSTLELGDSALYLCASSSRDSFTGELFFGEGSRLTVL.

This clone appeared once. The sample contains more than one DNA sequence encoding this CDR3. The V call is TRBV5-1, the J call TRBJ2-3, with D possibly being TRBD1 (6 bases). Trimming removed 1 base from V and 0 bases from J, with 6 bases in between. The CDR3 sequence is 14 residues long. Germline-derived CDR1 and CDR2 are SGHRS and YFSETQ. The CDR3, as DNA: TGCGCCAGCAGCTTGAGGGGGAGCACAGATACGCAGTATTTT. Amino acids: CASSLRGSTDTQYF.

The rearrangement joins TRBV27 to TRBJ2-7, with 9 bases that match TRBD1. The V gene end was trimmed by 5 bases and the J gene end by 6 bases; junction bases not matched to a gene: 14. The CDR3 length is 16 residues. Germline values: CDR1 MNHEY, CDR2 SMNVEV (reference sequence). The CDR3 DNA reads as TGTGCCAGCAGTACACCCCGGGACAGGGATAGTCGCGAGCAGTACTTC. Its protein product is CASSTPRDRDSREQYF.

CDR3 DNA sequence: TGTGCCATCAGTGAGACAGGGAGAAATTCACCCCTCCACTTT. Protein: CAISETGRNSPLHF. The J gene is TRBJ1-6, the V gene TRBV10-3; a weak D match, TRBD1 (6 bases). V was pared by 2 bases and J by 7 bases, with 9 bases between. The CDR3 runs 14 residues. The germline gives CDR1 ENHRY, CDR2 SYGVKD.

The CDR3 DNA reads as TGTGCCAGTAGTATAGTCCTCGGGGGAGCTTTCTTT. Its translation is CASSIVLGGAFF. The V gene is TRBV19, the J gene TRBJ1-1, with a possible D match to TRBD1 (5 bases). The CDR3 is made up of 12 amino acids. The V and J ends lost 1 base and 10 bases respectively, with 10 bases between them. Germline CDR1 LNHDA, CDR2 SQIVND (reference sequence).

As regards this clone: This likely reflects a read error, since a far larger clone is one base away. J is TRBJ2-3 and V is TRBV12-3 or TRBV12-4; 8 positions agree with TRBD2. The CDR3 spans 13 residues. With V trimmed by 6 bases and J by 1 base, 0 bases remained unmatched. The CDR3: CASRTSGTDTQYF. The CDR3 DNA is TGTGCCAGCAGGACTAGCGGCACAGATACGCAGTATTTT.

V and J are TRBV7-6 and TRBJ2-3; the match to TRBD2 covers 7 bases. The CDR3 totals 16 residues. Per the germline V gene, CDR1 is SGHVS and CDR2 is FNYEAQ. The junction had 6 bases not matched to a gene; V was cut back by 2 bases and J by 1 base. The CDR3 spells CASSLKAGRGTDTQYF. CDR3 DNA: TGTGCCAGCAGCTTAAAAGCGGGGAGGGGCACAGATACGCAGTATTTT.

The chain has TRBV6-2 or TRBV6-3 and TRBJ1-6; D unresolved. V lost 4 bases, J lost 4 bases, and 17 bases lay in between. CDR3 length equals 17 residues. CDR1 MNHEY and CDR2 SVGEGT come from the germline V gene. The CDR3 region has the DNA TGTGCCAGCAGTTCCCCCGGAACAGATTATTATAATTCACCCCTCCACTTT. Its translation is CASSSPGTDYYNSPLHF.

In this sample, this clone turned up once. This chain connects TRBV15 to TRBJ2-3; 10 bases are shared with TRBD2. The CDR3 is 17 residues long. Trimming at V came to 3 bases and at J to 3 bases, leaving 9 bases not matched to a gene. CDR1 is LNHNV, CDR2 YYDKDF, per germline (reference sequence). CDR3 amino acids: CATSRGASGSPTDTQYF. CDR3 nucleotide sequence: TGTGCCACCAGCAGGGGGGCTAGCGGGAGTCCAACAGATACGCAGTATTTT.

The chain joins TRBV27 to TRBJ1-1; TRBD1 is a possible D gene (5 bases). V was trimmed by 6 bases and J by 1 base, leaving 12 bases between them. The length of the CDR3 is 14 residues. Germline values: CDR1 MNHEY, CDR2 SMNVEV (reference sequence). Written as DNA, the CDR3 is TGTGCCAGCAGGTGGAGCCAGGGGAACACTGAAGCTTTCTTT. It encodes CASRWSQGNTEAFF.

The chain recombines TRBV6-5 with TRBJ2-7; 7 bases are shared with TRBD1. Losses at the gene ends were 7 bases for V and 3 bases for J; bases not matched to a gene: 9. This CDR3 spans 14 amino acids. In germline, CDR1 is MNHEY, CDR2 SVGAGI. CDR3 sequence: CASTQGGTVYEQYF. As DNA, the CDR3 is TGTGCCAGCACCCAAGGGGGCACCGTCTACGAGCAGTACTTC.

The V and J genes are TRBV7-9 and TRBJ1-3; maybe TRBD1 (6 bases). The CDR3 is made up of 13 amino acids. Germline lookup yields CDR1 SEHNR and CDR2 FQNEAQ (reference sequence). The ends were cut back, 5 bases at V and 3 bases at J, with 8 bases in the middle. CDR3 DNA sequence: TGTGCCAGCAGCGCGGACAGTGGAAACACCATATATTTT. This codes for CASSADSGNTIYF.

The chain employs TRBV19 and TRBJ1-1; 8 bases fit TRBD1. Germline assignment: CDR1 LNHDA and CDR2 SQIVND (reference sequence). The CDR3 loop spans 15 amino acids. J gave up 1 base and V 7 bases, and 8 bases lay outside the gene matches. CDR3 sequence: CASNGQGVWNTEAFF. CDR3 nucleotide sequence: TGTGCCAGTAACGGACAGGGTGTATGGAACACTGAAGCTTTCTTT. Together with reference TRBV19 and TRBJ1-1, the CDR3 gives the full variable domain: DGGITQSPKYLFRKEGQNVTLSCEQNLNHDAMYWYRQDPGQGLRLIYYSQIVNDFQKGDIAEGYSVSREKKESFPLTVTSAQKNPTAFYLCASNGQGVWNTEAFFGQGTRLTVV.

This sequence joins TRBV5-1 and TRBJ2-7; possible D gene TRBD1, 5 bases. The V gene lost 1 base and the J gene lost 0 bases, with 20 bases spanning the gap. This CDR3 comprises 18 residues. Per germline, CDR1 SGHRS and CDR2 YFSETQ. The CDR3 protein is CASSLTDPRQGLSYEQYV. The CDR3 nucleotides are TGCGCCAGCAGCTTGACCGACCCGCGGCAGGGCCTCTCCTACGAGCAGTACGTC.

This clone was seen more than once but under ten times. This sample also contains other DNA sequences that code for the same CDR3. The chain joins TRBV9 to TRBJ2-5, with no clear D. Germline CDR1 and CDR2: SGDLS and YYNGEE. The CDR3 sequence is 14 residues long. Trimming stripped 0 bases from V and 2 bases from J, with 8 bases between. For the CDR3, the DNA is TGTGCCAGCAGCGTAGGGCTAGGACAAGAGACCCAGTACTTC. Residues: CASSVGLGQETQYF.

V and J are TRBV6-5 and TRBJ2-2; tentative D call: TRBD1 (5 bases). Per germline, CDR1 MNHEY and CDR2 SVGAGI. The V end lost 6 bases, the J end lost 7 bases, and 9 bases lay between the germline ends. The CDR3 has 12 residues. CDR3 DNA: TGTGCCAGCAGATTAGGGGTCGGGGAGCTGTTTTTT. It encodes CASRLGVGELFF.

The V and J genes are TRBV19 and TRBJ1-2, with D possibly TRBD1 on 5 matching bases. The germline gives CDR1 LNHDA, CDR2 SQIVND (reference sequence). The V and J ends lost 5 bases and 7 bases respectively, with 11 bases between them. The CDR3 contains 12 residues. CDR3 loop: CASSFGGSGYTF. The DNA of the CDR3 is TGTGCCAGTAGTTTCGGGGGGAGTGGCTACACCTTC.

The chain links TRBV7-2 to TRBJ1-2, with D perhaps TRBD1 (6 bases). There are 11 residues in the CDR3. The V gene lost 8 bases and the J gene lost 2 bases, with 6 bases spanning the gap. Germline CDR1 and CDR2: SGHTA and FQGNSA. CDR3 protein: CASGGNYGYTF. CDR3 nucleotides: TGTGCCAGCGGGGGCAACTATGGCTACACCTTC.